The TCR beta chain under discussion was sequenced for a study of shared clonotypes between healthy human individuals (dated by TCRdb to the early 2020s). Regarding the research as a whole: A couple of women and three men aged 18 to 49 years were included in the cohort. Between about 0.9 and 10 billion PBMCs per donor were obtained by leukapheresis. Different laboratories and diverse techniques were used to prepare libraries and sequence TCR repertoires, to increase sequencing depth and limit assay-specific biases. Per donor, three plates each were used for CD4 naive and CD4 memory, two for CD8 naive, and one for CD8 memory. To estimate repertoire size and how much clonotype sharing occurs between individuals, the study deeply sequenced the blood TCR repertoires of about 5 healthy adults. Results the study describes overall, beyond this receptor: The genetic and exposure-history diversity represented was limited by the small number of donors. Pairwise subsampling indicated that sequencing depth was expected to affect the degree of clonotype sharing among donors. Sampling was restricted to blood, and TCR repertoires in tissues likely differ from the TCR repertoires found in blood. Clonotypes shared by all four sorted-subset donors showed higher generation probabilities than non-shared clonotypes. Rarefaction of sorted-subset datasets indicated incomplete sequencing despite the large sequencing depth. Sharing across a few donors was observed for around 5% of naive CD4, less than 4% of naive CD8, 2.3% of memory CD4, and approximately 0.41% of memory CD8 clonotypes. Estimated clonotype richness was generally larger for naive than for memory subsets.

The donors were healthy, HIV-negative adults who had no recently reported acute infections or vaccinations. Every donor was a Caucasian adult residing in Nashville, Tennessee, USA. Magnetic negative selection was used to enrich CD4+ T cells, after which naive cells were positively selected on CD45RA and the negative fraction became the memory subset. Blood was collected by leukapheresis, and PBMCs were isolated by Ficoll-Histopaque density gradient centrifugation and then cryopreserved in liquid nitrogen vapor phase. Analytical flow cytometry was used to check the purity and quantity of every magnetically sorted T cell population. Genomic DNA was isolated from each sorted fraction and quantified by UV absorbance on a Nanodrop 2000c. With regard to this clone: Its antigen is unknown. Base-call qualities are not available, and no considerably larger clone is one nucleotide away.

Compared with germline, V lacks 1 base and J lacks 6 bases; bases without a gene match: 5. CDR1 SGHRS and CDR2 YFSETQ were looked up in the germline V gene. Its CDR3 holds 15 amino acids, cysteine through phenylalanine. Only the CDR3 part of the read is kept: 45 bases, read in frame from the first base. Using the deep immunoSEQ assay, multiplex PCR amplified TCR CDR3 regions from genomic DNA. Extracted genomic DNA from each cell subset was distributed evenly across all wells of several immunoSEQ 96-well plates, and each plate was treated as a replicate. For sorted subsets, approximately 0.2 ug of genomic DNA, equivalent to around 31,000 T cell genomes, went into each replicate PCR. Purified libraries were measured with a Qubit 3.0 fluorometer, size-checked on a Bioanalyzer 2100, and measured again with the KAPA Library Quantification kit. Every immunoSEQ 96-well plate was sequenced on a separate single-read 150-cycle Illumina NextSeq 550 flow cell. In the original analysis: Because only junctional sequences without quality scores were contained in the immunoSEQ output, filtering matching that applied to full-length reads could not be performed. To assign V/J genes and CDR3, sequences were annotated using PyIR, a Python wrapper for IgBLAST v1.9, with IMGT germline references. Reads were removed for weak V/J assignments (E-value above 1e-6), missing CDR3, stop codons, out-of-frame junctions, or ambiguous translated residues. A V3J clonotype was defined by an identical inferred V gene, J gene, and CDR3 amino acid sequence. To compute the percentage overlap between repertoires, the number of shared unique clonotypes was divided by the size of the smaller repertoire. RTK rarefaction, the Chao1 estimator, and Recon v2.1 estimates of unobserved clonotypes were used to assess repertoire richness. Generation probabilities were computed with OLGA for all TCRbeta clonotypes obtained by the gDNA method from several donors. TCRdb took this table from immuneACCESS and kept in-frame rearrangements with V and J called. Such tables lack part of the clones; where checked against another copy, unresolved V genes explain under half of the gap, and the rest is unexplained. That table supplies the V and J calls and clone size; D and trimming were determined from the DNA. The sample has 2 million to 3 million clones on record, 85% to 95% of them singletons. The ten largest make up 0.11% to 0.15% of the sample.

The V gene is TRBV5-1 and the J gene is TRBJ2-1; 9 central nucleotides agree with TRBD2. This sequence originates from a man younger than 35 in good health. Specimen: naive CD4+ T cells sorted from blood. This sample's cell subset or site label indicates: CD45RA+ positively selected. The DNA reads TGCGCCAGCAGCTTGATGGCTAGCGGGATCAATGAGCAGTTCTTC. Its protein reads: CASSLMASGINEQFF.